The 21 T cell receptor beta chains reported below all come from one sample, sequenced in a study of blood T cell repertoires in COVID-19. Data came from immunoSEQ multiplex PCR; TCRdb stores just in-frame clones and leaves some out. The table has a few hundred thousand clones, approximately 81% seen once. Source material: PBMCs or T cells enriched from blood (not recorded which). The source is a man in his forties who had recovered from COVID-19.

This chain uses TRBV15 with TRBJ1-5; tentatively, D is TRBD1 (5 bases). Germline CDR1 and CDR2: LNHNV and YYDKDF (reference sequence). The CDR3 contains 15 residues. The V and J ends lost 5 bases and 0 bases respectively, with 11 bases between them. The CDR3 DNA is TGTGCCACCAGCGGATGGACAATTAGCAATCAGCCCCAGCATTTT. Translating gives CATSGWTISNQPQHF.

The chain is built from TRBV5-1 and TRBJ2-3; TRBD1 aligns across 7 bases. V lost 5 bases and J lost 2; bases outside the gene matches: 5. Germline V CDR1 and CDR2: SGHRS, YFSETQ. The CDR3 is made up of 14 amino acids. CDR3 sequence reads: CASRLGQLTDTQYF. CDR3 bases: TGCGCCAGCAGACTGGGACAGCTCACAGATACGCAGTATTTT.

This chain uses TRBV5-1 with TRBJ2-7; D is uncertain. V gave up 0 bases and J gave up 6 bases, with 10 bases separating them. This CDR3 region has 13 residues. The germline V gene has CDR1 SGHRS and CDR2 YFSETQ. CDR3 in DNA: TGCGCCAGCAGCTTGGGTGGCGGTGCCGAGCAGTACTTC. Translated, it gives CASSLGGGAEQYF.

This chain uses TRBV14 with TRBJ2-1, with 9 bases aligning to TRBD1. Per germline, CDR1 SGHDN and CDR2 FVKESK. V dropped 2 bases and J dropped 8; count of bases not matched to a gene: 7. The CDR3 totals 15 residues. The CDR3 region is CASSQPGQGTHEQFF. CDR3 nucleotides: TGTGCCAGCAGCCAACCGGGACAGGGCACGCATGAGCAGTTCTTC.

The gene calls are TRBV7-6 and TRBJ1-5; 8 bases map to TRBD1. Trimming cost V 4 bases and J 0 bases; bases outside gene matches: 5. Germline-derived CDR1 and CDR2 are SGHVS and FNYEAQ. CDR3 size: 16 residues. CDR3 amino acids: CASSSSTGASNQPQHF. The CDR3 bases are TGTGCCAGCAGCTCCTCGACAGGGGCTAGCAATCAGCCCCAGCATTTT.

This clone came up a few times. The rearrangement uses TRBV5-4 and TRBJ1-2, with 7 bases matching TRBD1. This CDR3 has 15 residues. V lost 1 base, J lost 8 bases, and 11 bases stayed unmatched. The germline gives CDR1 SGHNT, CDR2 YYREEE (reference sequence). CDR3 sequence: CASSLPGQLSMGYTF. CDR3 DNA: TGTGCCAGCAGCTTGCCGGGACAGCTCTCTATGGGCTACACCTTC. Full variable domain (remainder filled in from reference TRBV5-4 and TRBJ1-2): ETGVTQSPTHLIKTRGQQVTLRCSSQSGHNTVSWYQQALGQGPQFIFQYYREEENGRGNFPPRFSGLQFPNYSSELNVNALELDDSALYLCASSLPGQLSMGYTFGSGTRLTVV.

The chain couples TRBV28 to TRBJ1-2; 7 nucleotides match TRBD1. This CDR3 is built from 14 residues. Germline trimming cut 1 base from V and 4 bases from J; bases unmatched to any gene: 3. Germline V lookup: CDR1 MDHEN, CDR2 SYDVKM. The CDR3 DNA is TGTGCCAGCAGTTTATCCGGGACAGCCTATGGCTACACCTTC. It yields the protein CASSLSGTAYGYTF.

As to this clone: The sample carries other DNA sequences with the same CDR3. The chain uses TRBV29-1 and TRBJ1-1; the D gene is possibly TRBD1 (5 bases). The V gene lost 6 bases and the J gene lost 2 bases, with 7 bases spanning the gap. Per the germline V gene, CDR1 is SQVTM and CDR2 is ANQGSEA. CDR3 size: 11 residues. CDR3 sequence: CSVTGNTEAFF. CDR3 bases: TGCAGCGTCACAGGTAACACTGAAGCTTTCTTT.

The chain links TRBV19 to TRBJ2-1; 10 bases agree with TRBD1. This CDR3 spans 16 amino acids. Looked up from germline, CDR1 is LNHDA and CDR2 is SQIVND (reference sequence). The junction had 5 bases not matched to a gene; V was cut back by 3 bases and J by 3 bases. CDR3 residues: CASSMDRGEIYNEQFF. CDR3 sequence (DNA): TGTGCCAGTAGTATGGACAGGGGGGAGATCTACAATGAGCAGTTCTTC.

The rearrangement joins TRBV24-1 to TRBJ2-3; a possible D gene is TRBD2 (6 bases). The CDR3 totals 13 residues. Germline V gene sequence: CDR1 KGHDR, CDR2 SFDVKD. The V end was cut by 9 bases, the J end by 1 base, with 10 bases between. The CDR3 spells CATGTRRTDTQYF. CDR3 nucleotide sequence: TGTGCCACCGGGACTCGCCGCACAGATACGCAGTATTTT.

This rearrangement joins TRBV12-3 or TRBV12-4 to TRBJ1-2; tentatively, D is TRBD1 (5 bases). Trimming left V 7 bases short and J 2 bases short, with 11 bases between. This CDR3 is 13 amino acids long. CDR3 sequence (DNA): TGTGCCAGCACCGACGGGGGGAACTATGGCTACACCTTC. This encodes CASTDGGNYGYTF.

This rearrangement joins TRBV5-1 to TRBJ2-1; 9 nucleotides agree with TRBD2. This CDR3 region has 17 residues. CDR1 is SGHRS, CDR2 YFSETQ, per germline. The trim removed 0 bases at V and 1 base at J, leaving 5 bases unmatched. CDR3 sequence (DNA): TGCGCCAGCAGCTTGGTCCCGCGGGAGGGATCCTACAATGAGCAGTTCTTC. Translated: CASSLVPREGSYNEQFF.

The chain employs TRBV11-2 and TRBJ2-1; 14 bases match TRBD2. From germline, CDR1 is SGHAT and CDR2 FQNNGV. This CDR3 spans 14 amino acids. The junction had 1 base not matched to a gene; V was cut back by 4 bases and J by 8 bases. The CDR3 region has the DNA TGTGCCAGCAGCTGGGGACTAGCGGGAGATGAGCAGTTCTTC. The encoded protein is CASSWGLAGDEQFF.

V is TRBV19 and J is TRBJ2-7; weak D call: TRBD1 (5 bases). The CDR3 consists of 15 residues. The germline gives CDR1 LNHDA, CDR2 SQIVND (reference sequence). V lost 5 bases and J 1 base, leaving 15 bases between the germline ends. This CDR3 is CASSEVKQGSYEQYF. The CDR3 DNA reads TGTGCCAGTAGTGAGGTGAAGCAGGGATCCTACGAGCAGTACTTC.

V is TRBV19 and J is TRBJ1-1, with TRBD1 matching 9 bases. The CDR3 runs to 16 residues. The V gene's germline CDR1 is LNHDA and CDR2 SQIVND (reference sequence). The trim removed 4 bases at V and 0 bases at J, leaving 6 bases unmatched. This CDR3 reads CASSRGTGRMNTEAFF. CDR3 DNA: TGTGCCAGTAGTAGGGGGACAGGGAGAATGAACACTGAAGCTTTCTTT.

This rearrangement joins TRBV7-2 to TRBJ2-1; D not certain. CDR1 and CDR2 (germline): SGHTA, FQGNSA. The V end lost 1 base, the J end lost 5 bases, and 9 bases lay between the germline ends. The CDR3 covers 14 residues. The CDR3 DNA sequence: TGTGCCAGCAGCTTAGGGTGGGCTAACAATGAGCAGTTCTTC. Translated, it gives CASSLGWANNEQFF.

This rearrangement joins TRBV29-1 to TRBJ1-2, with TRBD1 matching over 9 bases. The junction had 9 bases not matched to a gene; V was cut back by 5 bases and J by 5 bases. CDR3 size: 14 residues. CDR1 and CDR2 from the germline V gene are SQVTM and ANQGSEA. The DNA of the CDR3 is TGCAGCGTTAAAGCCGGGACAGGGAGTTATGGCTACACCTTC. It specifies CSVKAGTGSYGYTF.

V and J are TRBV7-6 and TRBJ1-1, with D possibly matching TRBD1 (5 bases). The V end was cut by 8 bases, the J end by 2 bases, with 15 bases between. The CDR3 totals 14 residues. The germline V gene encodes CDR1 SGHVS and CDR2 FNYEAQ. The CDR3 spells CASARGGANTEAFF. DNA for the CDR3: TGTGCCAGCGCAAGGGGTGGGGCAAACACTGAAGCTTTCTTT.

The gene calls are TRBV3-1 (or the pseudogene TRBV3-2) and TRBJ2-1; TRBD2 agrees at 12 bases. With 4 bases clipped from V and 0 bases from J, the junction kept 7 bases outside the gene matches. The germline V gene encodes CDR1 LGHDT and CDR2 YNNKEL (reference sequence). The length of the CDR3 is 18 residues. Here the CDR3 DNA reads TGTGCCAGCAGCCTTACTAGCGGGAGGACAAGCTCCTACAATGAGCAGTTCTTC. This translates into CASSLTSGRTSSYNEQFF.

The chain employs TRBV6-2 or TRBV6-3 and TRBJ1-2; possible D gene TRBD1, 5 bases. The V gene's germline CDR1 is MNHEY and CDR2 SVGEGT. The ends were cut back, 5 bases at V and 7 bases at J, with 14 bases in the middle. This CDR3 is built from 13 residues. Written as DNA, the CDR3 is TGTGCCAGCAGTAGGCCTGCGGGGACTGGCTACACCTTC. It is translated as CASSRPAGTGYTF.

This chain's CDR3 is CASSLDRQGHEQYF. The DNA of the CDR3 is TGTGCCAGCAGCTTAGATCGTCAGGGCCACGAGCAGTACTTC. V gene TRBV11-2 combines with J gene TRBJ2-7, with D possibly being TRBD1 (5 bases). V was pared by 0 bases and J by 5 bases, with 11 bases between. Germline CDR1 is SGHAT and CDR2 is FQNNGV. This CDR3 has 14 amino acids. Full variable domain (outside the CDR3, taken from reference TRBV11-2 and TRBJ2-7): EAGVAQSPRYKIIEKRQSVAFWCNPISGHATLYWYQQILGQGPKLLIQFQNNGVVDDSQLPKDRFSAERLKGVDSTLKIQPAKLEDSAVYLCASSLDRQGHEQYFGPGTRLTVT.